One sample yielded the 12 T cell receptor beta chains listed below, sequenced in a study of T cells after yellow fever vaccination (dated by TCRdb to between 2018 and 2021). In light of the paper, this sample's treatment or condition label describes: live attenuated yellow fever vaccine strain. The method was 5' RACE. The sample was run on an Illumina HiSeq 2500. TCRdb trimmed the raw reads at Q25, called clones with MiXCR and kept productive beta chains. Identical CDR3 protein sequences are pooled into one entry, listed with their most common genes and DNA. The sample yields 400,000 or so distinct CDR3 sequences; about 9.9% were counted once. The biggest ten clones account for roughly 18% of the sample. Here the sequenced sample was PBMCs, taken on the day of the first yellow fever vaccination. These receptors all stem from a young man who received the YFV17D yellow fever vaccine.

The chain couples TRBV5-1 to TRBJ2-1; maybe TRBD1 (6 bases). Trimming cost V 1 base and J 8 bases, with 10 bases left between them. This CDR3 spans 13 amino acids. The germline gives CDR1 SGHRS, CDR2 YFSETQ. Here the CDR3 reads CASSLLGAYEQFF. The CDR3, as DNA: TGCGCCAGCAGCTTGTTGGGGGCGTATGAGCAGTTCTTC.

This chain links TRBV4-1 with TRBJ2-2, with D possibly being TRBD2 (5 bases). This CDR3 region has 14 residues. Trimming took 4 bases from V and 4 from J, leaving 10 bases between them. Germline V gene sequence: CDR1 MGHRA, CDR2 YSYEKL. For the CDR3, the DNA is TGCGCCAGCAGCCCTACTAGTCGCACCGGGGAGCTGTTTTTT. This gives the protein CASSPTSRTGELFF.

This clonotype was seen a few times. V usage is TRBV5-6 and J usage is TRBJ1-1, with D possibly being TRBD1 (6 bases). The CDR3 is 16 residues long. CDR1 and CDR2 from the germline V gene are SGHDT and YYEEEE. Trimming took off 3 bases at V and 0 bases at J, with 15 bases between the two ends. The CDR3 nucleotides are TGTGCCAGCAGCTCCGGGGGGGGCCGCATGAACACTGAAGCTTTCTTT. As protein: CASSSGGGRMNTEAFF.

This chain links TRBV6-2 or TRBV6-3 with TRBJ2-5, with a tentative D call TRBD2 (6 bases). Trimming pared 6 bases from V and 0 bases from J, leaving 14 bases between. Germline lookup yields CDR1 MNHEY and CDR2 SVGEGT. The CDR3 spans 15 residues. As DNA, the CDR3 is TGTGCCAGCAGCTACGGGGGTCTGTACCAAGAGACCCAGTACTTC. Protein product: CASSYGGLYQETQYF.

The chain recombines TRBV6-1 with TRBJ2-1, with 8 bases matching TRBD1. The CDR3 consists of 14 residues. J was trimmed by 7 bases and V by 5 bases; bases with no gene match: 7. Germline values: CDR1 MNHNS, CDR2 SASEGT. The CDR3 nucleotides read TGTGCCAGCAGTCCCTGGACAGGGAGAAATGAGCAGTTCTTC. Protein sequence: CASSPWTGRNEQFF.

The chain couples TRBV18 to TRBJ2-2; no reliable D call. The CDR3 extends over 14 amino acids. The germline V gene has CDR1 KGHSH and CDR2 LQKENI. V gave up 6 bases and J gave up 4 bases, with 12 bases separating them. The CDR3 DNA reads TGTGCCAGCTCCCCAGCCGAGAGCACCGGGGAGCTGTTTTTT. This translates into CASSPAESTGELFF.

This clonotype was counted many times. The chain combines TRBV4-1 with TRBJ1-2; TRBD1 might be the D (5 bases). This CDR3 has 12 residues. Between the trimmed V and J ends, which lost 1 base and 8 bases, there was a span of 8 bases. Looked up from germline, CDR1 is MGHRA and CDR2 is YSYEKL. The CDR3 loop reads CASSQGGVGYTF. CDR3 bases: TGCGCCAGCAGCCAAGGAGGGGTCGGCTACACCTTC.

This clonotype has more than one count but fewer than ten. CDR3: CASSYPASETQYF. The CDR3 region has the DNA TGTGCCAGCAGTTACCCGGCCTCTGAGACCCAGTACTTC. The rearrangement links TRBV6-5 to TRBJ2-5; no definite D call. V gave up 2 bases and J gave up 5 bases, with 9 bases separating them. The CDR3 is 13 residues long. Germline CDR1 is MNHEY and CDR2 is SVGAGI.

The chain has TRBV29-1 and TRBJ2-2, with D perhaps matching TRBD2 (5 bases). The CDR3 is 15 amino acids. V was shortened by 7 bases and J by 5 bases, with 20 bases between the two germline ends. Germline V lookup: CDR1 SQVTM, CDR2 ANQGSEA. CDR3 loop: CSAAEGASKTGELFF. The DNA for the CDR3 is TGCAGCGCTGCTGAGGGCGCGAGTAAGACCGGGGAGCTGTTTTTT.

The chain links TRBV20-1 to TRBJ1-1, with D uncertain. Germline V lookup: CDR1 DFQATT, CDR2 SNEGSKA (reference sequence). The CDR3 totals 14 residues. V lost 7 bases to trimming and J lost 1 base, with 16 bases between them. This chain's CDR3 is CSVRGWGTNTEAFF. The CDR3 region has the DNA TGCAGTGTTCGAGGGTGGGGAACGAACACTGAAGCTTTCTTT.

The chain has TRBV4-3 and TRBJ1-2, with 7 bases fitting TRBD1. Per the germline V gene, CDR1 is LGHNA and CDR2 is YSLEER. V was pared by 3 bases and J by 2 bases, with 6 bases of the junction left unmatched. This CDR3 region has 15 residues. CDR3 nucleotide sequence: TGCGCCAGCAGCCACGGGGACAGCAGAAACTATGGCTACACCTTC. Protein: CASSHGDSRNYGYTF.

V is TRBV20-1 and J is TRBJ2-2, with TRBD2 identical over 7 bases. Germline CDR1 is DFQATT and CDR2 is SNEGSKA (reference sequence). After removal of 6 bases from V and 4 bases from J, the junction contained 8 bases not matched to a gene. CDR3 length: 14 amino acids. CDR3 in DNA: TGCAGTGCCCCTCCTAGCGGACGCACCGGGGAGCTGTTTTTT. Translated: CSAPPSGRTGELFF.